The rows below give T cell receptor beta chains drawn from one sample of a study of T cell changes during pregnancy in multiple sclerosis. Produced via immunoSEQ multiplex PCR; TCRdb's table is partial and in-frame only. This table has under 35,000 clones, nearly 90% appearing once. The sequencing used CD4+ T cells from peripheral blood mononuclear cells, collected in the third trimester of pregnancy. These receptors were obtained from a female donor in good health, enrolled as a control in a pregnancy study. CDR3s include the opening cysteine and the closing phenylalanine or tryptophan. A D gene is named only where the DNA matches it firmly. Where a row states a size, it is once, few, many or the class of an expanded clone; other rows omit it.

V gene	D gene	J gene	clone size	CDR3 DNA	CDR3 protein
TRBV10-3	.	TRBJ1-1	.	TGTGCCATCAGTGAGTCCAGACTCATGAACACTGAAGCTTTCTTT	CAISESRLMNTEAFF
TRBV5-4	.	TRBJ2-5	.	TGTGCCAGCAGCTTGTGGGGCAGGGAGACCCAGTACTTC	CASSLWGRETQYF
TRBV6-1	TRBD2	TRBJ2-3	.	TGTGCCAGCAATGAAGCGGGAGGGACAGATACGCAGTATTTT	CASNEAGGTDTQYF
TRBV6-1	.	TRBJ1-5	.	TGTGCCAGCAGTGACGGGAAAACTCAGCCCCAGCATTTT	CASSDGKTQPQHF
TRBV4-1	TRBD1	TRBJ1-3	.	TGCGCCAGCAGCCAAGATCGCGGGACAGGGCTTGGAAACACCATATATTTT	CASSQDRGTGLGNTIYF
TRBV6-4	.	TRBJ1-2	once	TGTGCCAGCAGTGCCGAAGGAGGCCCTAACTATGGCTACACCTTC	CASSAEGGPNYGYTF
TRBV6-6	TRBD1	TRBJ1-1	.	TGTGCCAGCAGTTACTCGAGGACAGGGGGCGGGACTGAAGCTTTCTTT	CASSYSRTGGGTEAFF
TRBV27	TRBD1	TRBJ1-2	.	TGTGCCAGCAGGAGCCGGGACAGGGTTTACTACACCTTC	CASRSRDRVYYTF
TRBV15	.	TRBJ2-5	once	TGTGCCACCAGCAGAGGCCCGGACAAGCAGACCCAGTACTTC	CATSRGPDKQTQYF
TRBV29-1	.	TRBJ2-1	.	TGCAGCGGCGGGGCATACAATGAGCAGTTCTTC	CSGGAYNEQFF
TRBV28	TRBD1	TRBJ1-5	.	TGTGCCAGCAGTTCCTCCGGACAGGGGAATCAGCCCCAGCATTTT	CASSSSGQGNQPQHF
TRBV2	TRBD1	TRBJ2-7	.	TGTGCCAGCAGTGATGGACAGGGGGTTAACGAGCAGTACTTC	CASSDGQGVNEQYF
TRBV29-1	.	TRBJ2-1	.	TGCAGCGTTGTGTCAGGCTCCTTCTCCTACAATGAGCAGTTCTTC	CSVVSGSFSYNEQFF
TRBV5-1	.	TRBJ2-1	.	TGCGCCAGCAATGGGGGGCCGGGGGGTTTCGATGAGCAGTTCTTC	CASNGGPGGFDEQFF
TRBV27	TRBD2	TRBJ2-3	.	TGTGCCAGCAGTTTAGGTCCGGGGGGAGGCACAGATACGCAGTATTTT	CASSLGPGGGTDTQYF
TRBV6-1	.	TRBJ1-2	.	TGTGCCAGCAGTACCACTCGACAGTTGCATGGCTACACCTTC	CASSTTRQLHGYTF
TRBV10-2	.	TRBJ1-1	.	TGCGCCAGCAACCAGGGGATGAACACTGAAGCTTTCTTT	CASNQGMNTEAFF
TRBV27	.	TRBJ1-6	.	TGTGCCAGCAGTCTCGGTAACTCACCCCTCCACTTT	CASSLGNSPLHF
TRBV9	TRBD1	TRBJ1-1	.	TGTGCCAGCAGCGAGTCCGGGACAGGGGTATATGAAGCTTTCTTT	CASSESGTGVYEAFF
TRBV2	TRBD1	TRBJ2-2	.	TGTGCCAGCAGTGGGGACAGGGGAAGCGTGGAGCTGTTTTTT	CASSGDRGSVELFF
TRBV6-1	TRBD1	TRBJ2-2	few	TGTGCCACCTCAATCCCAACAGGGGCCCCCGGGGAGCTGTTTTTT	CATSIPTGAPGELFF
TRBV7-2	TRBD2	TRBJ2-1	.	TGTGCCAGCAGCTCCACAACAGTAGCGGGGGAGCAGTTCTTC	CASSSTTVAGEQFF
TRBV4-2	.	TRBJ2-1	.	TGTGCCAGCAGACCGGACTACAGCTCCTACAATGAGCAGTTCTTC	CASRPDYSSYNEQFF
TRBV2	.	TRBJ1-2	.	TGTGCCAGCAGTGAAGGGACAGACTATGGCTACACCTTC	CASSEGTDYGYTF
TRBV25-1	TRBD1	TRBJ2-7	.	TGTGCCAGCAGTGATGAACAGGGGTTGTACGAGCAGTACTTC	CASSDEQGLYEQYF
TRBV5-1	TRBD1	TRBJ2-3	.	TGCGCCAGCAGCTTCCAGACAGGGAGCACAGATACGCAGTATTTT	CASSFQTGSTDTQYF
TRBV5-4	.	TRBJ1-1	once	TGTGCCAGCAGCTCGGTCGGGGGGCGGCCTGAAGCTTTCTTT	CASSSVGGRPEAFF
TRBV27	TRBD1	TRBJ1-6	.	TGTGCCAGCAGAAGACAGGGGGCTGATAATTCACCCCTCCACTTT	CASRRQGADNSPLHF
TRBV4-1	.	TRBJ2-7	.	TGCGCCAGCAGCCTATTGGCGGGACAGAGGGCAGGGGAGCAGTACTTC	CASSLLAGQRAGEQYF
TRBV2	.	TRBJ2-2	.	TGTGCCAGCAGTGGAGGGACAGGGGAGCTGTTTTTT	CASSGGTGELFF
TRBV6-5	TRBD1	TRBJ1-2	once	TGTGCCAGCAGTTACAGACAGGGTGGCGGCTACACCTTC	CASSYRQGGGYTF
TRBV6-1	.	TRBJ2-1	.	TGTGCCAGCATAACAGGCAGTGCCTACAATGAGCAGTTCTTC	CASITGSAYNEQFF
TRBV6-5	TRBD2	TRBJ2-2	.	TGTGCCAGCAGTGCGGGGGGGCCAACCGGGGAGCTGTTTTTT	CASSAGGPTGELFF
TRBV6-4	TRBD2	TRBJ2-3	.	TGTGCCACTGGACTAGCGGGGGGCTTAGACACAGATACGCAGTATTTT	CATGLAGGLDTDTQYF
TRBV6-6	.	TRBJ1-1	.	TGTGCCAGCAGTTACAACCCAGGGGCCGCCGCTTTCTTT	CASSYNPGAAAFF
TRBV29-1	.	TRBJ1-1	.	TGCAGCGTCGCTTACACCCGGGACAAGAACACTGAAGCTTTCTTT	CSVAYTRDKNTEAFF
TRBV29-1	.	TRBJ1-6	.	TGCAGCGTTCGGGGGGTCTCCTATAATTCACCCCTCCACTTT	CSVRGVSYNSPLHF
TRBV18	.	TRBJ2-2	.	TGTGCCAGCTCAGGGGCCTCTCGAACCGGGGAGCTGTTTTTT	CASSGASRTGELFF
TRBV5-6	.	TRBJ1-5	.	TGTGCCAGCAGCGCCCGGGGTCACCGCAATCAGCCCCAGCATTTT	CASSARGHRNQPQHF
TRBV15	TRBD1	TRBJ1-2	.	TGTGCCACCAGCAGAAGACAGGGGACGCTCCCAAGTGGCTACACCTTC	CATSRRQGTLPSGYTF
TRBV23-1	TRBD2	TRBJ2-2	.	TGCGCCAGCACCCGGAAGGCGTGGACTAGCGGGGGCGCGAACACCGGGGAGCTGTTTTTT	CASTRKAWTSGGANTGELFF
TRBV18	TRBD2	TRBJ2-3	.	TGTGCCAGCTCACCACCCCGAGCGGGGAGCACAGATACGCAGTATTTT	CASSPPRAGSTDTQYF
TRBV5-4	TRBD2	TRBJ2-2	medium-sized	TGTGCCAGCAGGTCGGGGGGGAACACCGGGGAGCTGTTTTTT	CASRSGGNTGELFF
TRBV10-3	TRBD1	TRBJ1-2	.	TGTGCCATCGGGACCGGGACAGATCATGGCTACACCTTC	CAIGTGTDHGYTF
TRBV5-4	.	TRBJ1-4	.	TGTGCCAGCAGCTTAAATAAAGGAGGGGCTAATGAAAAACTGTTTTTT	CASSLNKGGANEKLFF
TRBV6-5	.	TRBJ1-2	.	TGTGCCAGCAGCGAACACACCAACTATGGCTACACCTTC	CASSEHTNYGYTF
TRBV29-1	TRBD2	TRBJ2-4	.	TGCAGCGTTGAAAAACTAGCGGGAGGGGGGATTCAGTACTTC	CSVEKLAGGGIQYF